A single sample is the source of the 27 T cell receptor beta chains below, sequenced in a study of T-cell reconstitution after alpha-beta-depleted transplantation in children. As it was prepared, the TCRbeta library received unique molecular identifiers. TCRdb re-derived calls from the PCR reads in MiXCR, one entry per CDR3 protein. Among hundreds of thousands of distinct CDR3 sequences, 7.5% to 9.5% were seen once, and the ten largest hold less than 8%. The sequences come from PBMCs, mostly from graft donor cells, collected 180 days after TCRalphabeta/CD19-depleted stem cell transplant. The receptors here all came from a male patient between 10 and 17 years old who had a stem cell transplant for acute lymphoblastic leukemia, so the T cells may come from the graft donor.

This clonotype was detected many times. At one end the junction does not follow the germline gene, possibly because of a read error. CDR3 residues: CASSPGRNQETHYF. The CDR3 nucleotides are TGTGCCAGCTCACCAGGACGGAACCAAGAGACCCATTACTTC. The rearrangement joins TRBV18 to TRBJ2-5; D call uncertain. Germline lookup yields CDR1 KGHSH and CDR2 LQKENI. The CDR3 loop spans 14 amino acids. Full variable domain (outside the CDR3, taken from reference TRBV18 and TRBJ2-5): NAGVMQNPRHLVRRRGQEARLRCSPMKGHSHVYWYRQLPEEGLKFMVYLQKENIIDESGMPKERFSAEFPKEGPSILRIQQVVRGDSAAYFCASSPGRNQETHYFGPGTRLLVL.

This clonotype was seen many times. CDR3 in DNA: TGCAGTGCTAGAGATCCCTGGGGGGAGCTGTTTTTT. Amino acid sequence: CSARDPWGELFF. V and J are TRBV20-1 and TRBJ2-2; no definite D call. CDR3 length: 12 residues. V was pared by 0 bases and J by 8 bases, with 7 bases between. In germline, CDR1 is DFQATT, CDR2 SNEGSKA (reference sequence).

The chain carries TRBV3-1 and TRBJ2-3; 7 bases match TRBD2. The J segment lost 5 bases and the V segment lost 4 bases, leaving 15 bases of the junction unmatched. The CDR3 consists of 17 residues. Germline CDR1 is LGHDT and CDR2 is YNNKEL (reference sequence). CDR3 residues: CASSRHSGLGQGDTQYF. CDR3 in DNA: TGTGCCAGCAGCCGACATAGCGGGCTCGGGCAAGGAGATACGCAGTATTTT.

A few counts support this clonotype. The chain recombines TRBV6-5 with TRBJ2-7; D perhaps matches TRBD1 (5 bases). V was trimmed by 4 bases and J by 3 bases, leaving 13 bases between them. CDR3 length: 14 amino acids. Germline V gene data show CDR1 as MNHEY and CDR2 as SVGAGI. The chain's CDR3 is CASSFLPDSYEQYF. Written as DNA, the CDR3 is TGTGCCAGCAGTTTTCTCCCTGACAGCTACGAGCAGTACTTC.

This clonotype was recorded at least ten times. The gene calls are TRBV29-1 and TRBJ1-1, with D perhaps TRBD1 (6 bases). Germline V lookup: CDR1 SQVTM, CDR2 ANQGSEA. The CDR3 sequence is 16 residues long. The V end lost 0 bases, the J end lost 4 bases, and 18 bases lay between the germline ends. CDR3 amino acids: CSVEDRGRVGGTEAFF. In nucleotides, the CDR3 is TGCAGCGTTGAAGATCGAGGGAGGGTAGGGGGCACTGAAGCTTTCTTT.

The chain joins TRBV23-1 to TRBJ2-7, with 9 bases fitting TRBD1. TRBV23-1 is placed among ORFs of uncertain function. The CDR3 has 16 amino acids. The trim removed 3 bases at V and 4 bases at J, leaving 10 bases unmatched. The CDR3 spells CASSHLTGTGSYEQYF. DNA of the CDR3: TGCGCCAGCAGTCACCTGACCGGGACAGGGTCGTACGAGCAGTACTTC.

CDR3 region: CSAVARTGVDQPQHF. CDR3 bases: TGCAGCGCCGTCGCCCGGACAGGGGTTGATCAGCCCCAGCATTTT. J is TRBJ1-5 and V is TRBV20-1, with 9 positions matching TRBD1. CDR1 and CDR2 from the germline V gene are DFQATT and SNEGSKA (reference sequence). This CDR3 region has 15 residues.

This clonotype was detected many times. The chain is built from TRBV12-3 or TRBV12-4 and TRBJ1-1, with unresolved D. The CDR3 is 14 residues long. Trimming removed 8 bases from V and 1 base from J, with 14 bases in between. The CDR3 DNA reads as TGTGCCAGCTCTCTTCTCGGCCCGAACACTGAAGCTTTCTTT. Translating gives CASSLLGPNTEAFF.

This clonotype was observed many times. This chain connects TRBV7-6 to TRBJ2-7; 9 bases agree with TRBD2. The germline V gene encodes CDR1 SGHVS and CDR2 FNYEAQ. CDR3 size: 15 residues. V was pared by 1 base and J by 6 bases, with 7 bases of the junction left unmatched. CDR3 protein: CASSLGGSGRSEQYF. The DNA of the CDR3 is TGTGCCAGCAGCTTAGGAGGGAGCGGGAGGTCCGAGCAGTACTTC.

This clonotype was observed at least ten times. The CDR3 loop reads CSVAWGGANVLTF. The DNA of the CDR3 is TGCAGCGTTGCGTGGGGGGGGGCCAACGTCCTGACTTTC. The gene calls are TRBV29-1 and TRBJ2-6; D assignment may be TRBD1 or TRBD2 (5 bases each). This CDR3 has 13 amino acids. V dropped 4 bases and J dropped 4 bases, with 8 bases sitting between them. CDR1 is SQVTM, CDR2 ANQGSEA, per germline.

The chain employs TRBV5-4 and TRBJ1-1; D unclear. Germline CDR1 reads SGHNT; CDR2 reads YYREEE (reference sequence). This CDR3 is 15 amino acids long. V dropped 3 bases and J dropped 0 bases, with 12 bases sitting between them. The CDR3 sequence: CASSYGSGMNTEAFF. Here the CDR3 DNA reads TGTGCCAGCAGCTACGGATCGGGAATGAACACTGAAGCTTTCTTT.

Comment on this clonotype: This clone may be a read error of a much larger clone one base away. The rearrangement links TRBV11-2 to TRBJ1-1; the D is unclear. The CDR3 contains 13 residues. Trimming shortened V by 4 bases and J by 3 bases, and 9 bases separated the two germline ends. CDR1 and CDR2 from the germline V gene are SGHAT and FQNNGV. This CDR3 is CASSWELDTEAFF. CDR3 nucleotides: TGTGCCAGCAGCTGGGAATTGGACACTGAAGCTTTCTTT. Full variable domain (rest looked up from reference TRBV11-2 and TRBJ1-1): EAGVAQSPRYKIIEKRQSVAFWCNPISGHATLYWYQQILGQGPKLLIQFQNNGVVDDSQLPKDRFSAERLKGVDSTLKIQPAKLEDSAVYLCASSWELDTEAFFGQGTRLTVV.

This clonotype has a handful of counts. The chain links TRBV7-9 to TRBJ1-1; D possibly corresponds to TRBD1 (5 bases). Per the germline V gene, CDR1 is SEHNR and CDR2 is FQNEAQ (reference sequence). The ends were cut back, 4 bases at V and 4 bases at J, with 13 bases in the middle. The CDR3 extends over 14 amino acids. In nucleotides, the CDR3 is TGTGCCAGCAGCTCACCGGGGGGGGGCACTGAAGCTTTCTTT. Encoded protein: CASSSPGGGTEAFF.

In this sample, this clonotype turned up many times. The chain recombines TRBV25-1 with TRBJ2-2; 7 nucleotides align to TRBD1. The trim removed 2 bases at V and 1 base at J, leaving 1 base unmatched. The CDR3 consists of 15 residues. Germline values: CDR1 MGHDK, CDR2 SYGVNS. The CDR3 DNA sequence: TGTGCCAGCAGTGAAGGGACAGTGAACACCGGGGAGCTGTTTTTT. Its protein is CASSEGTVNTGELFF.

A note on this clonotype: Given a much more abundant clone one base away, this may be a read error. The V and J genes are TRBV4-1 and TRBJ2-7, with D perhaps TRBD2 (5 bases). Trimming cost V 1 base and J 5 bases, with 9 bases left between them. The CDR3 has 13 amino acids. Germline loops: CDR1 MGHRA, CDR2 YSYEKL. Written as DNA, the CDR3 is TGCGCCAGCAGCCAAGGCTGGCGGGACGAGCAGTACTTC. This encodes CASSQGWRDEQYF.

This clonotype has a count of ten or more. An end of the junction does not agree with germline; a read error may underlie this. The rearrangement uses TRBV3-1 and TRBJ2-7, with 9 bases fitting TRBD1. Germline loops: CDR1 LGHDT, CDR2 YNNKEL (reference sequence). The CDR3 covers 14 residues. DNA for the CDR3: TGTGCCAGCAGCCCCCCATTCGAGACAGGGGGTCGGCACTTC. Translating gives CASSPPFETGGRHF.

This clonotype was detected ten times or more. J is TRBJ2-7 and V is TRBV20-1; a weak D match, TRBD1 (5 bases). The CDR3 loop spans 14 amino acids. Germline V gene sequence: CDR1 DFQATT, CDR2 SNEGSKA (reference sequence). V dropped 0 bases and J dropped 0 bases, with 9 bases sitting between them. CDR3 protein: CSAREDRSSYEQYF. DNA for the CDR3: TGCAGTGCTAGAGAAGACAGAAGCTCCTACGAGCAGTACTTC.

In this sample, this clonotype turned up many times. The chain combines TRBV9 with TRBJ2-3, with 8 bases identical to TRBD2. With V trimmed by 2 bases and J by 3 bases, 5 bases remained unmatched. This CDR3 has 15 residues. The V gene's germline CDR1 is SGDLS and CDR2 YYNGEE. CDR3 bases: TGTGCCAGCAGCGTGTCGACGGGAGGGACAGATACGCAGTATTTT. Translating it yields CASSVSTGGTDTQYF.

This clonotype was recorded at least ten times. The chain carries TRBV11-2 and TRBJ2-3; 7 positions match TRBD1. Trimming removed 5 bases from V and 2 bases from J; junction bases left unmatched: 10. CDR1 SGHAT and CDR2 FQNNGV come from the germline V gene. The CDR3 has 16 amino acids. The chain's CDR3 is CASSVGWGQTTDTQYF. DNA for the CDR3: TGTGCCAGCAGCGTCGGCTGGGGACAGACCACAGATACGCAGTATTTT.

This clonotype was found many times. The CDR3 DNA sequence: TGTGCCAGCAGCCTGGTGCAGGGGTCCTACAATGAGCAGTTCTTC. It translates to CASSLVQGSYNEQFF. The chain is built from TRBV4-2 and TRBJ2-1; maybe TRBD1 (6 bases). Germline V lookup: CDR1 LGHNA, CDR2 YNFKEQ. The CDR3 runs to 15 residues. The ends were cut back, 4 bases at V and 1 base at J, with 11 bases in the middle.

This clonotype appeared many times. V gene TRBV9 combines with J gene TRBJ1-2, with D possibly being TRBD1 (6 bases). V lost 0 bases to trimming and J lost 4 bases, with 22 bases between them. Germline V gene data show CDR1 as SGDLS and CDR2 as YYNGEE. The CDR3 sequence is 18 residues long. In nucleotides, the CDR3 is TGTGCCAGCAGCGTAGCTCCCCTGGACAGTCTTTCTAGCTATGGCTACACCTTC. This codes for CASSVAPLDSLSSYGYTF.

This clonotype was found many times. The chain is built from TRBV10-3 and TRBJ2-7, with D tentatively TRBD1 (6 bases). The CDR3 length is 16 residues. The V end was cut by 5 bases, the J end by 4 bases, with 21 bases between. The germline gives CDR1 ENHRY, CDR2 SYGVKD. The CDR3, as DNA: TGTGCCATCAGTTCCCCCCTGGGACACGCTTCTTACGAGCAGTACTTC. Its translation: CAISSPLGHASYEQYF.

The sample holds many counts of this clonotype. The chain couples TRBV12-3 or TRBV12-4 to TRBJ2-1, with 10 bases aligning to TRBD2. The V segment lost 3 bases and the J segment 7 bases; nucleotides outside the gene matches: 9. The length of the CDR3 is 16 residues. The CDR3 nucleotides read TGTGCCAGCAGTTTGCCCTTGAAGCGGGGGGGGAATGAGCAGTTCTTC. Translation gives CASSLPLKRGGNEQFF.

This clonotype was detected ten times or more. The chain recombines TRBV19 with TRBJ1-1; D gene ambiguous. In germline, CDR1 is LNHDA, CDR2 SQIVND (reference sequence). This CDR3 has 16 residues. Trimming stripped 2 bases from V and 1 base from J, with 14 bases between. The CDR3 is CASSIIGLLPNTEAFF. DNA for the CDR3: TGTGCCAGTAGTATAATCGGTCTGCTACCGAACACTGAAGCTTTCTTT.

A note on this clonotype: A much larger clone lies a single base off, so this may be a read error. The V and J genes are TRBV12-3 or TRBV12-4 and TRBJ2-7, with TRBD1 matching 8 bases. The ends lost 0 bases at V and 3 bases at J; junction bases unmatched: 13. The CDR3 contains 18 residues. Here the CDR3 DNA reads TGTGCCAGCAGTTTAGCGCAGATCGGGACAGGAAAGATCTACGAGCAGTACTTC. It is translated as CASSLAQIGTGKIYEQYF.

This clonotype was observed a few times. This chain joins TRBV7-9 and TRBJ2-4, with 7 positions matching TRBD2. The CDR3 contains 15 residues. In germline, CDR1 is SEHNR, CDR2 FQNEAQ (reference sequence). The V segment lost 5 bases and the J segment 3 bases; nucleotides outside the gene matches: 7. This chain's CDR3 is CASSPQREGKNIQYF. CDR3 DNA: TGTGCCAGCAGCCCCCAGAGGGAGGGCAAAAACATTCAGTACTTC. Together with reference TRBV7-9 and TRBJ2-4, the CDR3 gives the full variable domain: DTGVSQNPRHKITKRGQNVTFRCDPISEHNRLYWYRQTLGQGPEFLTYFQNEAQLEKSRLLSDRFSAERPKGSFSTLEIQRTEQGDSAMYLCASSPQREGKNIQYFGAGTRLSVL.

This clonotype was detected many times. The chain combines TRBV6-2 or TRBV6-3 with TRBJ1-2; D remains unclear. CDR3 length: 13 residues. Per the germline V gene, CDR1 is MNHEY and CDR2 is SVGEGT. V lost 6 bases and J 2 bases, leaving 10 bases between the germline ends. In DNA form, the CDR3 reads TGTGCCAGCAGCATGACGGCGAACTATGGCTACACCTTC. It encodes CASSMTANYGYTF.